Listed below are T cell receptor beta chains from one sample, sequenced in a study of blood T cell repertoires in COVID-19. Measured with immunoSEQ multiplex PCR; TCRdb has only the in-frame clones, and not every one. Of hundreds of thousands of clones in the sample, 75% to 90% are singletons; the top ten hold less than 1.5%. The sequenced sample was PBMCs or T cells enriched from blood (not recorded which). The receptors shown here come from a man aged 25-40 years who had recovered from COVID-19. Both conserved end residues are part of each CDR3. The D gene is left open where the match is weak. Size values are once, few and many counts, or a class for expanded clones, and some rows have none.

TRBD1	TRBV25-1	-	11	TRBJ1-2	TGTGCCAGCACAGGGGGGTATGGCTACACCTTC	CASTGGYGYTF
TRBD1	TRBV6-6	-	15	TRBJ1-6	TGTGCCAGCAGTGAGACAGGGCGTGGGGGATCACCCCTCCACTTT	CASSETGRGGSPLHF
-	TRBV18	-	14	TRBJ1-3	TGTGCCAGCTCACCACCGGACACATTAAACACCATATATTTT	CASSPPDTLNTIYF
-	TRBV7-9	-	14	TRBJ1-4	TGTGCCAGCAGCTTGAGGGCCGAATACGAAAAACTGTTTTTT	CASSLRAEYEKLFF
TRBD2	TRBV19	-	17	TRBJ2-1	TGTGCCAGTAGTATAGATTACACTAGCGGGCCCTACAATGAGCAGTTCTTC	CASSIDYTSGPYNEQFF
TRBD1	TRBV2	few	14	TRBJ1-2	TGTGCCAGTACCCGGGACAGGGCTTACTATGGCTACACCTTC	CASTRDRAYYGYTF
TRBD1	TRBV6-2/TRBV6-3	-	14	TRBJ1-2	TGTGCCAGCAGCTGGTCCGGGACAGGGGGCGGCTACACCTTC	CASSWSGTGGGYTF
-	TRBV5-1	-	14	TRBJ2-3	TGCGCCAGCAGCTTGGTCGGGTCCACAGATACGCAGTATTTT	CASSLVGSTDTQYF
-	TRBV7-8	once	13	TRBJ1-5	TGTGCCAGCAGCAAAGACAGATATCAGCCCCAGCATTTT	CASSKDRYQPQHF
TRBD2	TRBV6-4	-	16	TRBJ2-5	TGTGCCAGCAGTGACTCGGGACTAGCGGGATCGGAGACCCAGTACTTC	CASSDSGLAGSETQYF
-	TRBV30	-	14	TRBJ1-6	TGTGCCTGGACTCGGGGTTACTATAATTCACCCCTCCACTTT	CAWTRGYYNSPLHF
-	TRBV7-9	-	13	TRBJ1-1	TGTGCCAGCAGGTGGATGGGGCTCGGTGAAGCTTTCTTT	CASRWMGLGEAFF
TRBD1	TRBV9	-	14	TRBJ2-4	TGTGCCAGCAGCGCCGGGACAGGGGGTGACATTCAGTACTTC	CASSAGTGGDIQYF
-	TRBV7-2	-	14	TRBJ2-5	TGTGCCAGCAGCTTTTTGCGGGGATCAGAGACCCAGTACTTC	CASSFLRGSETQYF
TRBD1	TRBV5-1	-	14	TRBJ1-5	TGCGCCAGCAGCTGGACAGGGGGCAATCAGCCCCAGCATTTT	CASSWTGGNQPQHF
TRBD1	TRBV7-2	-	15	TRBJ2-5	TGTGCCAGCAGCCGGGACAGGGGCATACAAGAGACCCAGTACTTC	CASSRDRGIQETQYF
-	TRBV19	few	11	TRBJ1-1	TGTGCCAGTAGTTCAACAGTGGAAGCTTTCTTT	CASSSTVEAFF
TRBD1	TRBV5-1	few	13	TRBJ1-2	TGCGCCAGCACCCTTGGAGGGGGCGGTGGCTACACCTTC	CASTLGGGGGYTF
-	TRBV19	-	13	TRBJ2-6	TGTGCCAGTAAATACACTGGGGCCAACGTCCTGACTTTC	CASKYTGANVLTF
TRBD1	TRBV30	-	13	TRBJ2-5	TGTGCCTGGAAGGGGACAGGGGGGGAGACCCAGTACTTC	CAWKGTGGETQYF